The entry below gives a single TCR beta chain sequence along with its context. The antigen is unknown. The record originates from a study of shared clonotypes between healthy human individuals. On the study more broadly: Two women and three men aged 18 to 49 served as donors. Regarding the study as a whole: Deeper or shallower sequencing was expected to change how clonotypes are shared among donors.

Repertoires were generated with immunoSEQ multiplex PCR, while TCRdb's copy carries only in-frame clones and drops some. In the table there are about 1 million clones, approximately 72% of which are singletons. Germline assignment: CDR1 MGHRA and CDR2 YSYEKL. Trimming removed 3 bases from V and 2 bases from J, with 10 bases in between. The CDR3 has 14 residues. The receptor's source is a man between 18 and 35 years old in good health. This chain connects TRBV4-1 to TRBJ2-5; no reliable D call. Sequencing was carried out using memory CD4+ T cells sorted from blood. Specified subset: CD45RA-negative fraction. DNA for the CDR3: TGCGCCAGCAGCCATGTGGGCGTACAAGAGACCCAGTACTTC. Translating it yields CASSHVGVQETQYF.